Listed here are 14 T cell receptor beta chains from one sample, sequenced in a study of cytomegalovirus exposure and HLA in healthy donors. The PCR used 60 Vbeta and 13 Jbeta primers. TCRdb's table, derived via immunoSEQ multiplex PCR, lists solely in-frame clones and lacks some. The sample lists approximately 220,000 clones, approximately 80% occurring once. Sequencing input: PBMCs. The receptor source for this set is a girl under 10 years old in good health and CMV-seronegative.

This clone came up once. The chain uses TRBV18 and TRBJ2-3; D ambiguous. Germline lookup yields CDR1 KGHSH and CDR2 LQKENI. The ends were cut back, 5 bases at V and 1 base at J, with 10 bases in the middle. There are 14 residues in the CDR3. The CDR3 DNA sequence: TGTGCCAGCTCAGCCGACATGGGCACAGATACGCAGTATTTT. It specifies CASSADMGTDTQYF.

The chain joins TRBV11-3 to TRBJ2-2; 8 bases align to TRBD2. The germline V gene encodes CDR1 SGHNT and CDR2 YENEEA. With V trimmed by 1 base and J by 7 bases, 8 bases remained unmatched. The CDR3 is made up of 16 amino acids. The CDR3 bases are TGTGCCAGCAGCTTAGCCCCAGATAGCGGGGTCGGGGAGCTGTTTTTT. Translated: CASSLAPDSGVGELFF.

The chain is built from TRBV12-1 and TRBJ1-1; the table's D call TRBD1 went unverified against the DNA. TRBV12-1 constitutes a pseudogene. The length of the CDR3 is 11 residues. The CDR3 protein is CASSFEQQAFF. The CDR3 DNA follows: TGTGCCAGCAGCTTCGAACAGCAAGCTTTCTTT.

This chain joins TRBV29-1 and TRBJ2-1, with D uncertain. Trimming removed 5 bases from V and 2 bases from J, with 4 bases in between. This CDR3 region has 11 residues. Germline CDR1 and CDR2: SQVTM and ANQGSEA. The CDR3: CSVLPYNEQFF. In DNA, the CDR3 is TGCAGCGTTCTTCCCTACAATGAGCAGTTCTTC.

J is TRBJ2-7 and V is TRBV5-6; TRBD2 aligns across 12 bases. V lost 3 bases to trimming and J lost 0 bases; unmatched junction nucleotides: 4. The CDR3 has 16 residues. Germline loops: CDR1 SGHDT, CDR2 YYEEEE. CDR3: CASSSKTSGSSYEQYF. The CDR3 DNA sequence: TGTGCCAGCAGCTCAAAGACTAGCGGGAGCTCCTACGAGCAGTACTTC.

V usage is TRBV11-1 and J usage is TRBJ2-2; 14 positions match TRBD2. The germline V gene encodes CDR1 SGHAT and CDR2 FQDESV (reference sequence). After removal of 5 bases from V and 7 bases from J, the junction contained 12 bases not matched to a gene. CDR3 size: 18 residues. The CDR3 DNA reads as TGTGCCAGCAGCCACGGGACTAGCGGGGGACATTACATCGGGGAGCTGTTTTTT. Protein sequence: CASSHGTSGGHYIGELFF.

The sample holds a few counts of this clone. CDR3 nucleotide sequence: TGTGCCAGCAACTTTAAATCTAAGGACAGCTCTGGAAACACCATATATTTT. It codes for CASNFKSKDSSGNTIYF. The chain uses TRBV5-6 and TRBJ1-3; D may be TRBD1 (6 bases). The germline CDR1 and CDR2 sequences are SGHDT and YYEEEE. The CDR3 extends over 17 amino acids. V gave up 6 bases and J gave up 0 bases, with 19 bases separating them.

The chain's CDR3 is CASTPGDRAYGYTF. The DNA for the CDR3 is TGTGCCAGCACCCCCGGTGACAGGGCCTATGGCTACACCTTC. The chain recombines TRBV7-9 with TRBJ1-2; 7 nucleotides match TRBD1. V lost 7 bases and J lost 4; bases outside the gene matches: 9. The CDR3 extends over 14 amino acids. Germline V CDR1 and CDR2: SEHNR, FQNEAQ (reference sequence). Full variable domain (rest looked up from reference TRBV7-9 and TRBJ1-2): DTGVSQNPRHKITKRGQNVTFRCDPISEHNRLYWYRQTLGQGPEFLTYFQNEAQLEKSRLLSDRFSAERPKGSFSTLEIQRTEQGDSAMYLCASTPGDRAYGYTFGSGTRLTVV.

The chain recombines TRBV11-2 with TRBJ1-2, with D hard to call. V dropped 2 bases and J dropped 1 base, with 5 bases sitting between them. The length of the CDR3 is 13 residues. CDR1 and CDR2 (germline): SGHAT, FQNNGV. The DNA for the CDR3 is TGTGCCAGCAGCTTAACTCATAACTATGGCTACACCTTC. As protein: CASSLTHNYGYTF.

The chain joins TRBV15 to TRBJ2-3, with D possibly TRBD2 on 6 matching bases. V was trimmed by 2 bases and J by 4 bases, leaving 19 bases between them. The CDR3 spans 17 residues. Looked up from germline, CDR1 is LNHNV and CDR2 is YYDKDF (reference sequence). This chain's CDR3 is CATSRSRGPGGADTQYF. The DNA of the CDR3 is TGTGCCACCAGCAGATCTCGCGGTCCAGGAGGGGCAGATACGCAGTATTTT. Looking up the rest from reference TRBV15 and TRBJ2-3 gives the full variable domain: DAMVIQNPRYQVTQFGKPVTLSCSQTLNHNVMYWYQQKSSQAPKLLFHYYDKDFNNEADTPDNFQSRRPNTSFCFLDIRSPGLGDTAMYLCATSRSRGPGGADTQYFGPGTRLTVL.

This sequence joins TRBV5-6 and TRBJ2-3, with 13 bases aligning to TRBD2. Germline V lookup: CDR1 SGHDT, CDR2 YYEEEE. Trimming cost V 4 bases and J 3 bases; bases outside gene matches: 8. The CDR3 contains 17 residues. The CDR3, as DNA: TGTGCCAGCAGCACGGTACTAGCGGGGGGGCCTACAGATACGCAGTATTTT. Its translation: CASSTVLAGGPTDTQYF.

This clone turned up a few times. The gene calls are TRBV19 and TRBJ1-5; no definite D call. Trimming took off 5 bases at V and 0 bases at J, with 11 bases between the two ends. Germline CDR1 is LNHDA and CDR2 is SQIVND (reference sequence). The CDR3 has 15 residues. The CDR3 is CASSLVAGSNQPQHF. In DNA form, the CDR3 reads TGTGCCAGTAGTCTCGTGGCAGGTAGCAATCAGCCCCAGCATTTT.

This chain joins TRBV7-3 and TRBJ2-1; 9 bases map to TRBD1. The CDR3 loop spans 16 amino acids. The V and J ends lost 5 bases and 6 bases, in that order; junction bases with no gene match: 11. Germline CDR1 is SGHTA and CDR2 is FQGTGA. The CDR3 region has the DNA TGTGCCAGCAGCCCAAGGTCCGGGACAGGGCCCAATGAGCAGTTCTTC. It translates to CASSPRSGTGPNEQFF.

The chain has TRBV5-1 and TRBJ1-2; TRBD1 agrees at 8 bases. Germline assignment: CDR1 SGHRS and CDR2 YFSETQ. There are 16 residues in the CDR3. J lost 4 bases, V lost 0 bases, and 8 bases had no gene match. CDR3 region: CASSLAGGQEIYGYTF. CDR3 in DNA: TGCGCCAGCAGCTTGGCCGGGGGACAGGAGATCTATGGCTACACCTTC.